This T cell receptor beta chain was identified during a study of blood T cell repertoires in COVID-19. Study overall: The study drew acute and convalescent COVID-19 samples from the United States, Italy and Spain.

Trimming shortened V by 5 bases and J by 10 bases, and 21 bases separated the two germline ends. The CDR3 runs to 15 residues. Germline CDR1 reads SGHTA; CDR2 reads FQGNSA. How the authors handled the data: Amplification with reference gene primers provided the estimates of nucleated cell counts. Here immunoSEQ multiplex PCR was the method, and the copy in TCRdb shows in-frame clones only, minus some. V and J calls and clone size are as listed in that table; D and trimming were resolved from the DNA. In the table there are 70,000 to 85,000 clones, around 82% of which are singletons. This clonotype was sampled from a man older than 75 with active or convalescent COVID-19. The sequenced material came from peripheral blood. The V call is TRBV7-2, the J call TRBJ2-1; a possible D gene is TRBD2 (6 bases). In DNA, the CDR3 is TGTGCCAGCAGCCCGACGGGACTGGTACTTTCAGAGCAGTTCTTC. It yields the protein CASSPTGLVLSEQFF.